Shown below are 14 T cell receptor beta chains from a single sample sequenced in a study of T cell responses to AZD1222 COVID-19 vaccine. TCRdb keeps only in-frame clones here, not all; method: immunoSEQ multiplex PCR. This sample has 110,000 to 150,000 clones, with about 93% found just once. Sequenced material: peripheral blood, taken on day 0 of AZD1222 vaccination. These receptors all stem from an adult in good health.

The chain recombines TRBV29-1 with TRBJ1-2; possibly TRBD1 for D (5 bases). CDR3 length: 15 amino acids. Germline assignment: CDR1 SQVTM and CDR2 ANQGSEA. V shed 3 bases and J shed 5 bases, with 19 bases lying between them. CDR3 sequence reads: CSVDLEGRGWYGYTF. CDR3 bases: TGCAGCGTTGACCTCGAGGGAAGGGGATGGTATGGCTACACCTTC.

The chain recombines TRBV7-8 with TRBJ2-2; D not certain. V gave up 1 base and J gave up 2 bases, with 5 bases separating them. CDR1 SGHVS and CDR2 FQNEAQ come from the germline V gene. CDR3 size: 14 residues. The CDR3 DNA reads as TGTGCCAGCAGCTTAGTCGGAAACACCGGGGAGCTGTTTTTT. Its protein is CASSLVGNTGELFF.

The genes are TRBV18 and TRBJ1-4; D is uncertain. The CDR3 is 16 residues long. Per germline, CDR1 KGHSH and CDR2 LQKENI. Trimming left V 1 base short and J 0 bases short, with 9 bases between. CDR3 region: CASSPRTLTTNEKLFF. CDR3 DNA sequence: TGTGCCAGCTCACCACGGACTCTCACAACTAATGAAAAACTGTTTTTT.

This clone was counted a single time. The V gene is TRBV5-6, the J gene TRBJ2-2; TRBD2 agrees at 11 bases. The germline V gene encodes CDR1 SGHDT and CDR2 YYEEEE. V was clipped by 4 bases and J by 5 bases; unmatched bases: 13. The CDR3 length is 18 residues. CDR3 protein: CASSPGLAGAFETGELFF. Here the CDR3 DNA reads TGTGCCAGCAGCCCTGGACTAGCGGGCGCCTTTGAAACCGGGGAGCTGTTTTTT.

V gene TRBV9 combines with J gene TRBJ2-1, with 9 positions matching TRBD2. Germline V gives CDR1 SGDLS, CDR2 YYNGEE. The CDR3 has 19 amino acids. V was clipped by 0 bases and J by 0 bases; unmatched bases: 10. CDR3 sequence (DNA): TGTGCCAGCAGCGTAGGGAAGGTTAGCGGGAGAAGCTCCTACAATGAGCAGTTCTTC. It encodes CASSVGKVSGRSSYNEQFF.

The CDR3 sequence is CASSGPRGSGRTYNEQFF. The CDR3 DNA sequence: TGCGCCAGCAGTGGCCCCCGGGGTAGCGGGAGGACCTACAATGAGCAGTTCTTC. The genes are TRBV10-1 and TRBJ2-1; 10 bases align to TRBD2. Trimming removed 4 bases from V and 2 bases from J; junction bases left unmatched: 11. The CDR3 runs to 18 residues. Germline-derived CDR1 and CDR2 are WNHNN and SYGVQD (reference sequence).

This chain links TRBV5-4 with TRBJ1-1; no clear D gene. This CDR3 has 17 residues. Germline CDR1 is SGHNT and CDR2 is YYREEE (reference sequence). V gave up 0 bases and J gave up 4 bases, with 19 bases separating them. The CDR3 sequence: CASSLAGGVWVGTEAFF. The CDR3 DNA is TGTGCCAGCAGCTTGGCTGGTGGGGTTTGGGTGGGCACTGAAGCTTTCTTT. The full variable domain, rest sourced from reference TRBV5-4 and TRBJ1-1, is ETGVTQSPTHLIKTRGQQVTLRCSSQSGHNTVSWYQQALGQGPQFIFQYYREEENGRGNFPPRFSGLQFPNYSSELNVNALELDDSALYLCASSLAGGVWVGTEAFFGQGTRLTVV.

This clone showed up just once. V usage is TRBV7-2 and J usage is TRBJ2-3, with a weak D call TRBD2 (7 bases). This CDR3 has 14 amino acids. The V end lost 8 bases, the J end lost 1 base, and 13 bases lay between the germline ends. Per the germline V gene, CDR1 is SGHTA and CDR2 is FQGNSA. The chain's CDR3 is CASARGGGTDTQYF. DNA for the CDR3: TGTGCCAGCGCAAGAGGGGGGGGCACAGATACGCAGTATTTT.

This chain joins TRBV3-1 (or the pseudogene TRBV3-2) and TRBJ2-3; unclear D gene. The CDR3 is 16 residues long. Germline loops: CDR1 LGHDT, CDR2 YNNKEL (reference sequence). V lost 0 bases, J lost 2 bases, and 12 bases lay in between. CDR3 amino acids: CASSQDMGRFTDTQYF. The CDR3 nucleotides are TGTGCCAGCAGCCAAGATATGGGCAGATTCACAGATACGCAGTATTTT.

The count of this clone is one. J is TRBJ1-5 and V is TRBV30; D possibly corresponds to TRBD1 (5 bases). The CDR3 spans 16 residues. The germline CDR1 and CDR2 sequences are GTSNPN and SVGIG (reference sequence). V gave up 2 bases and J gave up 3 bases, with 17 bases separating them. CDR3 coding DNA: TGTGCCTGGAGTCTAGGGGTGGGGCTATTCAATCAGCCCCAGCATTTT. Translated, it gives CAWSLGVGLFNQPQHF.

The chain combines TRBV28 with TRBJ1-5; unclear D gene. Germline V gene lookup returns CDR1 MDHEN and CDR2 SYDVKM. The CDR3 length is 18 residues. Trimming removed 1 base from V and 0 bases from J, with 16 bases in between. This CDR3 reads CASSLFTIKDDSNQPQHF. CDR3 nucleotides: TGTGCCAGCAGTTTATTTACCATCAAAGATGATAGCAATCAGCCCCAGCATTTT. The whole variable domain, filled in from reference TRBV28 and TRBJ1-5, reads DVKVTQSSRYLVKRTGEKVFLECVQDMDHENMFWYRQDPGLGLRLIYFSYDVKMKEKGDIPEGYSVSREKKERFSLILESASTNQTSMYLCASSLFTIKDDSNQPQHFGDGTRLSIL.

CDR3 protein: CATSRDQPAEGLETQYF. The CDR3 DNA reads as TGTGCCACCAGCAGAGACCAGCCCGCCGAGGGGTTGGAGACCCAGTACTTC. The V and J genes are TRBV15 and TRBJ2-5; perhaps D is TRBD1 or TRBD2 (5 bases each). Germline-derived CDR1 and CDR2 are LNHNV and YYDKDF (reference sequence). The CDR3 loop spans 17 amino acids. Trimming pared 0 bases from V and 5 bases from J, leaving 19 bases between.

The chain employs TRBV4-2 and TRBJ2-1; D is unclear. V was clipped by 2 bases and J by 0 bases, with 8 bases between them. This CDR3 has 15 amino acids. CDR1 LGHNA and CDR2 YNFKEQ come from the germline V gene. CDR3 in DNA: TGTGCCAGCAGCCAATCACTGGACTCCTACAATGAGCAGTTCTTC. This sequence encodes CASSQSLDSYNEQFF.

The V gene is TRBV12-5, the J gene TRBJ1-1; 10 nucleotides align to TRBD1. V lost 6 bases to trimming and J lost 4 bases; unmatched junction nucleotides: 5. The CDR3 loop spans 14 amino acids. Germline V gene lookup returns CDR1 LGHNT and CDR2 FRNRAP. CDR3 bases: TGTGCTAGTGGACTTGGACAGGGGGGCACTGAAGCTTTCTTT. Translating gives CASGLGQGGTEAFF. The whole variable domain, filled in from reference TRBV12-5 and TRBJ1-1, reads DARVTQTPRHKVTEMGQEVTMRCQPILGHNTVFWYRQTMMQGLELLAYFRNRAPLDDSGMPKDRFSAEMPDATLATLKIQPSEPRDSAVYFCASGLGQGGTEAFFGQGTRLTVV.